Each of the 28 T cell receptor beta chains below was sequenced from the same sample in a study of blood T cell repertoires in COVID-19. Assay: immunoSEQ multiplex PCR; the TCRdb copy retains only in-frame clones and omits some. Here the sample spans about 200,000 clones, roughly 87% being singletons. What was sequenced was peripheral blood. The receptor source for this set is a man in his forties with active or convalescent COVID-19.

The chain has TRBV6-4 and TRBJ1-4, with D hard to call. The V end was cut by 3 bases, the J end by 2 bases, with 16 bases between. From germline, CDR1 is MRHNA and CDR2 SNTAGT. The CDR3 covers 17 residues. CDR3 DNA: TGTGCCAGCAGTGATCTTTCGCCCGGGTTGACTAATGAAAAACTGTTTTTT. Residues: CASSDLSPGLTNEKLFF.

The chain has TRBV14 and TRBJ2-7, with 8 bases lining up with TRBD1. Germline lookup yields CDR1 SGHDN and CDR2 FVKESK. The CDR3 loop spans 19 amino acids. The V segment lost 0 bases and the J segment 1 base; nucleotides outside the gene matches: 14. The CDR3 reads CASSQDRRDRRPISYEQYF. CDR3 coding DNA: TGTGCCAGCAGCCAAGATCGGCGGGACAGGCGTCCAATTTCCTACGAGCAGTACTTC.

CDR3 in amino acids: CASSQEGGLRSGNTIYF. The CDR3 coding sequence is TGCGCCAGCAGCCAAGAAGGCGGACTTCGGTCTGGAAACACCATATATTTT. The chain is built from TRBV4-1 and TRBJ1-3, with no clear D. CDR1 and CDR2 from the germline V gene are MGHRA and YSYEKL. CDR3 length: 17 residues. With 0 bases removed from V and 1 base from J, the gap between germline ends came to 13 bases.

This rearrangement joins TRBV15 to TRBJ2-5, with TRBD2 as a possible D gene (6 bases). The germline V and J ends were trimmed by 5 bases and 2 bases, with 15 bases remaining between them. This CDR3 is built from 15 residues. Germline CDR1 is LNHNV and CDR2 is YYDKDF (reference sequence). The CDR3 DNA is TGTGCCACCAGCGGGGGGTGGACCAGACAAGAGACCCAGTACTTC. This encodes CATSGGWTRQETQYF.

J is TRBJ2-2 and V is TRBV5-1, with 10 bases matching TRBD2. V trimming: 4 bases; J trimming: 5 bases; junction bases outside the gene matches: 14. This CDR3 spans 18 amino acids. Germline values: CDR1 SGHRS, CDR2 YFSETQ. CDR3 DNA sequence: TGCGCCAGCAGCATAGGGCGTTATAGCGGGAGGTGGACCGGGGAGCTGTTTTTT. Its translation: CASSIGRYSGRWTGELFF.

The chain joins TRBV28 to TRBJ1-1; the match to TRBD1 covers 7 bases. Trimming at V came to 3 bases and at J to 0 bases, leaving 13 bases not matched to a gene. This CDR3 spans 18 amino acids. The V gene's germline CDR1 is MDHEN and CDR2 SYDVKM. CDR3 DNA: TGTGCCAGCAGTTTCACGTCGGAGGCAGGGGGATTGAACACTGAAGCTTTCTTT. It translates to CASSFTSEAGGLNTEAFF.

The V gene is TRBV13, the J gene TRBJ2-7, with TRBD1 matching 9 bases. Germline V gene sequence: CDR1 PRHDT, CDR2 FYEKMQ (reference sequence). The CDR3 contains 15 residues. With V trimmed by 0 bases and J by 5 bases, 5 bases remained unmatched. The CDR3 loop is CASSLGTGTGNEQYF. The DNA of the CDR3 is TGTGCCAGCAGCTTAGGGACCGGGACAGGGAACGAGCAGTACTTC.

The gene calls are TRBV9 and TRBJ1-1, with D perhaps TRBD1 (6 bases). Between the trimmed V and J ends, which lost 4 bases and 4 bases, there was a span of 11 bases. The CDR3 spans 13 residues. In germline, CDR1 is SGDLS, CDR2 YYNGEE. The CDR3 here is CASSRGGRTEAFF. CDR3 DNA sequence: TGTGCCAGCAGCCGAGGGGGTCGCACTGAAGCTTTCTTT.

The chain has TRBV5-1 and TRBJ1-2, with 7 bases aligning to TRBD1. CDR1 SGHRS and CDR2 YFSETQ come from the germline V gene. CDR3 length: 15 residues. V lost 3 bases, J lost 4 bases, and 9 bases stayed unmatched. This chain's CDR3 is CASSSPDSGGYGYTF. The CDR3 coding sequence is TGCGCCAGCAGCTCCCCGGACTCAGGGGGCTATGGCTACACCTTC.

This chain links TRBV28 with TRBJ1-3; 7 bases map to TRBD1. After removal of 5 bases from V and 6 bases from J, the junction contained 10 bases not matched to a gene. The germline V gene encodes CDR1 MDHEN and CDR2 SYDVKM. The CDR3 runs 15 residues. CDR3 region: CASSLGDRDKNTIYF. For the CDR3, the DNA is TGTGCCAGCAGTCTGGGCGACAGGGACAAAAACACCATATATTTT. Filled out from reference TRBV28 and TRBJ1-3, the complete variable domain reads DVKVTQSSRYLVKRTGEKVFLECVQDMDHENMFWYRQDPGLGLRLIYFSYDVKMKEKGDIPEGYSVSREKKERFSLILESASTNQTSMYLCASSLGDRDKNTIYFGEGSWLTVV.

This clone came up a few times. This chain uses TRBV11-2 with TRBJ2-7, with 7 positions matching TRBD2. Germline values: CDR1 SGHAT, CDR2 FQNNGV. The junction had 8 bases not matched to a gene; V was cut back by 0 bases and J by 3 bases. This CDR3 contains 16 residues. Written as DNA, the CDR3 is TGTGCCAGCAGCTTAGAGGGAGGGCTAGCGGTCTACGAGCAGTACTTC. Translated, it gives CASSLEGGLAVYEQYF.

There are a few counts of this clone. This chain links TRBV14 with TRBJ1-2, with 9 bases matching TRBD1. After removal of 4 bases from V and 10 bases from J, the junction contained 10 bases not matched to a gene. The CDR3 runs to 14 residues. The germline V gene has CDR1 SGHDN and CDR2 FVKESK. The CDR3 is CASSPTGTGKHYTF. DNA for the CDR3: TGTGCCAGCAGCCCGACCGGGACAGGGAAACACTACACCTTC.

The rearrangement uses TRBV27 and TRBJ1-5; 9 bases agree with TRBD1. Germline V gives CDR1 MNHEY, CDR2 SMNVEV (reference sequence). Trimming cost V 6 bases and J 1 base; bases outside gene matches: 7. This CDR3 is built from 16 residues. As DNA, the CDR3 is TGTGCCAGCAGCCCACAGGGGGCTCTAAGCAATCAGCCCCAGCATTTT. This codes for CASSPQGALSNQPQHF.

The chain links TRBV5-5 to TRBJ1-1; D possibly corresponds to TRBD1 (5 bases). V was clipped by 3 bases and J by 4 bases, with 7 bases between them. From germline, CDR1 is SGHKS and CDR2 YYEKEE (reference sequence). This CDR3 comprises 12 residues. The CDR3 loop is CASSWGGTEAFF. CDR3 DNA sequence: TGTGCCAGCAGCTGGGGGGGCACTGAAGCTTTCTTT.

This chain connects TRBV4-1 to TRBJ1-5; D not certain. Germline V CDR1 and CDR2: MGHRA, YSYEKL. The CDR3 loop spans 16 amino acids. Trimming took off 1 base at V and 4 bases at J, with 14 bases between the two ends. The CDR3 sequence is CASSQGETPGNQPQHF. The CDR3 coding sequence is TGCGCCAGCAGCCAAGGAGAAACGCCGGGGAATCAGCCCCAGCATTTT.

The chain couples TRBV30 to TRBJ2-5, with D possibly TRBD1 on 6 matching bases. Trimming took 0 bases from V and 5 from J, leaving 10 bases between them. The CDR3 contains 13 residues. Germline V gives CDR1 GTSNPN, CDR2 SVGIG (reference sequence). CDR3: CAWSVHRGETQYF. The CDR3 region has the DNA TGTGCCTGGAGTGTTCATAGGGGGGAGACCCAGTACTTC.

This chain joins TRBV6-5 and TRBJ1-5; weak D call: TRBD1 (6 bases). CDR1 is MNHEY, CDR2 SVGAGI, per germline. The length of the CDR3 is 14 residues. V lost 2 bases and J lost 2, with 7 bases in between. The CDR3 loop reads CASSYGGRNQPQHF. The CDR3 region has the DNA TGTGCCAGCAGTTACGGGGGCCGCAATCAGCCCCAGCATTTT.

The rearrangement links TRBV27 to TRBJ1-1; possibly TRBD1 for D (5 bases). The germline V and J ends were trimmed by 3 bases and 1 base, with 12 bases remaining between them. Germline CDR1 and CDR2: MNHEY and SMNVEV (reference sequence). The CDR3 consists of 15 residues. This CDR3 is CASSFLGGANTEAFF. The DNA of the CDR3 is TGTGCCAGCAGTTTTCTCGGGGGAGCGAACACTGAAGCTTTCTTT.

The rearrangement uses TRBV12-3 or TRBV12-4 and TRBJ1-4; possibly TRBD1 for D (6 bases). Trimming removed 5 bases at V and 8 bases at J, with 12 bases between. The CDR3 covers 13 residues. The CDR3 nucleotides read TGTGCCAGCAGTATCACTACAGGGGAAAAACTGTTTTTT. As protein: CASSITTGEKLFF.

V is TRBV10-3 and J is TRBJ2-2, with TRBD2 matching over 8 bases. Germline CDR1 ENHRY, CDR2 SYGVKD. The CDR3 loop spans 17 amino acids. The ends lost 6 bases at V and 7 bases at J; junction bases unmatched: 16. CDR3 amino acids: CAISPSGTRAGVGELFF. CDR3 bases: TGTGCCATCAGCCCCTCGGGGACTAGAGCGGGGGTCGGGGAGCTGTTTTTT.

The chain couples TRBV27 to TRBJ1-2; D is perhaps TRBD1 (6 bases). This CDR3 spans 15 amino acids. The germline V and J ends were trimmed by 7 bases and 1 base, with 16 bases remaining between them. Per the germline V gene, CDR1 is MNHEY and CDR2 is SMNVEV (reference sequence). In DNA, the CDR3 is TGTGCCAGCACTAAATTGGGGGACATTAACTATGGCTACACCTTC. It is translated as CASTKLGDINYGYTF.

J is TRBJ1-1 and V is TRBV30; 8 positions match TRBD1. From germline, CDR1 is GTSNPN and CDR2 SVGIG (reference sequence). The CDR3 runs to 13 residues. The V segment lost 2 bases and the J segment 3 bases; nucleotides outside the gene matches: 2. This chain's CDR3 is CAWSKTGDTEAFF. CDR3 coding DNA: TGTGCCTGGAGTAAGACAGGGGACACTGAAGCTTTCTTT.

V gene TRBV29-1 combines with J gene TRBJ2-3; D is possibly TRBD1 (5 bases). This CDR3 contains 14 residues. Germline V CDR1 and CDR2: SQVTM, ANQGSEA. Trimming took off 5 bases at V and 0 bases at J, with 12 bases between the two ends. The CDR3 loop reads CSVTGSPSTDTQYF. CDR3 in DNA: TGCAGCGTTACAGGTTCTCCTAGCACAGATACGCAGTATTTT.

V and J are TRBV7-3 and TRBJ1-1; D call uncertain. Germline-derived CDR1 and CDR2 are SGHTA and FQGTGA. Deletions cut 2 bases from V and 5 bases from J, with 9 bases between. The CDR3 spans 13 residues. CDR3 sequence reads: CASSLSTRTEAFF. The CDR3 DNA reads TGTGCCAGCAGCTTATCTACGCGGACTGAAGCTTTCTTT.

The genes are TRBV5-1 and TRBJ1-3, with D tentatively TRBD1 (5 bases). Looked up from germline, CDR1 is SGHRS and CDR2 is YFSETQ. V shed 4 bases and J shed 0 bases, with 8 bases lying between them. This CDR3 region has 14 residues. CDR3 in amino acids: CASSEQVSGNTIYF. CDR3 DNA: TGCGCCAGCAGCGAACAGGTCTCTGGAAACACCATATATTTT.

To note about this clone: The sample contains more than one DNA sequence encoding this CDR3. The chain couples TRBV19 to TRBJ1-5; TRBD1 matches at 8 bases. Germline V CDR1 and CDR2: LNHDA, SQIVND (reference sequence). V was pared by 3 bases and J by 1 base, with 2 bases of the junction left unmatched. This CDR3 is built from 15 residues. This CDR3 is CASSIRQGSNQPQHF. In DNA, the CDR3 is TGTGCCAGTAGTATCCGACAGGGGAGCAATCAGCCCCAGCATTTT.

V usage is TRBV6-5 and J usage is TRBJ1-5; 9 bases map to TRBD1. The junction had 7 bases not matched to a gene; V was cut back by 8 bases and J by 2 bases. This CDR3 has 15 residues. CDR1 and CDR2 from the germline V gene are MNHEY and SVGAGI. The CDR3 region is CASERRTGGNQPQHF. For the CDR3, the DNA is TGTGCCAGCGAGCGTCGGACAGGGGGCAATCAGCCCCAGCATTTT.

The V gene is TRBV6-5, the J gene TRBJ1-5; 7 bases map to TRBD1. This CDR3 region has 15 residues. Trimming removed 11 bases from V and 5 bases from J; junction bases left unmatched: 15. CDR1 is MNHEY, CDR2 SVGAGI, per germline. The CDR3 is CAPVGGQLSDQPQHF. Here the CDR3 DNA reads TGTGCCCCTGTAGGGGGACAGCTTTCGGATCAGCCCCAGCATTTT.